This T cell receptor delta chain was documented in a study of gamma-delta T cells after stem cell transplantation. This CDR3 spans 21 amino acids. Germline V CDR1 and CDR2: GEAIGNYY, EKD. Trimming removed 4 bases from V and 0 bases from J; junction bases left unmatched: 11. TCRdb re-identified clones in the RT-PCR reads via CATT. The sample lists some 2,500 delta-chain clones; around 17% were seen once. To note about this clone: Different DNA sequences within this sample yield the same CDR3.

Material for sequencing was gamma-delta T cells. V is TRDV2 and J is TRDJ3; TRDD3 matches at 13 bases. This TCR came from a human donor. It is not recorded whose cells these are; they may come from a transplant donor. CDR3 amino acids: CACDTVLGDTPSSWDTRQMFF. The CDR3 DNA reads TGTGCCTGTGATACCGTACTGGGGGATACGCCGAGCTCCTGGGACACCCGACAGATGTTTTTC.